Presented here are 23 T cell receptor beta chains from one specimen sequenced in a study of regulatory T cells in long-lasting Graves disease. Regarding time point: persistent/refractory GD, antithyroid drugs over 5 years with positive TRAb. Following extraction of RNA from PBMCs, that RNA was used to make the TCR library. According to the study, TCR beta libraries were built with iRepertoire HTBI primers and CDR3-region Arm-PCR. TCRdb re-called the multiplex PCR reads through MiXCR, storing one row per CDR3 protein. Found here are around 460,000 distinct CDR3 sequences, 20% to 25% of them singletons; the top ten hold roughly 7.1%. The sequencing here drew on peripheral blood mononuclear cells (PBMCs), taken when the disease was refractory, from a patient treated with antithyroid drugs. The receptors come from a female donor with Graves disease.

This sequence joins TRBV11-3 and TRBJ2-7; the match to TRBD1 covers 7 bases. This CDR3 spans 16 amino acids. V shed 5 bases and J 0 bases; nucleotides not matched to a gene: 10. Germline CDR1 reads SGHNT; CDR2 reads YENEEA. For the CDR3, the DNA is TGTGCCAGCAGCCCCACCCGGGACAGTTCCTCCTACGAGCAGTACTTC. Amino acids: CASSPTRDSSSYEQYF.

The sample holds many counts of this clonotype. The J gene is TRBJ1-2, the V gene TRBV28; 9 bases agree with TRBD1. The CDR3 runs 15 residues. Germline CDR1 is MDHEN and CDR2 is SYDVKM. V shed 7 bases, J shed 1 base, and the junction held 7 bases outside the gene matches. In DNA, the CDR3 is TGTGCCAGCACGATCGGGACAGGGAATAACTATGGCTACACCTTC. Protein sequence: CASTIGTGNNYGYTF.

This clonotype showed up many times. The chain joins TRBV6-1 to TRBJ2-7; TRBD2 is a possible D gene (5 bases). CDR3 length: 15 residues. Germline V lookup: CDR1 MNHNS, CDR2 SASEGT. V lost 5 bases and J lost 0, with 14 bases in between. CDR3 sequence reads: CASSQTATSSYEQYF. The CDR3 DNA reads TGTGCCAGCAGTCAAACAGCAACTAGCTCCTACGAGCAGTACTTC.

J is TRBJ2-1 and V is TRBV7-6, with 13 positions matching TRBD2. Germline trimming cut 5 bases from V and 9 bases from J; bases unmatched to any gene: 25. Germline V gives CDR1 SGHVS, CDR2 FNYEAQ. This CDR3 is 21 amino acids long. The CDR3 loop reads CASSPLVIISRLAGGQGEQFF. CDR3 nucleotides: TGTGCCAGCAGCCCACTCGTAATCATATCGAGACTAGCGGGGGGTCAGGGTGAGCAGTTCTTC.

The sample holds many counts of this clonotype. The chain has TRBV20-1 and TRBJ2-5; 9 positions agree with TRBD2. The CDR3 totals 16 residues. The junction had 10 bases not matched to a gene; V was cut back by 1 base and J by 4 bases. CDR1 is DFQATT and CDR2 is SNEGSKA in the germline V gene (reference sequence). This CDR3 reads CSARARGGASRETQYF. CDR3 nucleotide sequence: TGCAGTGCTAGAGCCCGCGGGGGGGCGAGTAGAGAGACCCAGTACTTC.

This clonotype has just a few counts. J is TRBJ1-1 and V is TRBV3-1, with TRBD1 matching 7 bases. Germline V gives CDR1 LGHDT, CDR2 YNNKEL (reference sequence). V was pared by 4 bases and J by 0 bases, with 5 bases of the junction left unmatched. The CDR3 is 15 amino acids. CDR3 DNA: TGTGCCAGCAGCCCTGGGACAGTAATGAACACTGAAGCTTTCTTT. This codes for CASSPGTVMNTEAFF.

Only a few counts were recorded for this clonotype. The genes are TRBV4-2 and TRBJ2-7; D may be TRBD1 (6 bases). Germline V lookup: CDR1 LGHNA, CDR2 YNFKEQ. The CDR3 extends over 16 amino acids. The V end lost 4 bases, the J end lost 2 bases, and 18 bases lay between the germline ends. Here the CDR3 reads CASSRSFRQGTYEQYF. The CDR3 DNA reads as TGTGCCAGCAGCCGGAGTTTTCGGCAGGGGACCTACGAGCAGTACTTC.

The chain couples TRBV4-1 to TRBJ1-5; tentatively, D is TRBD1 (6 bases). Germline V CDR1 and CDR2: MGHRA, YSYEKL. V lost 0 bases, J lost 5 bases, and 14 bases lay in between. The CDR3 length is 16 residues. The chain's CDR3 is CASSQDLSQGHQPQHF. CDR3 DNA: TGCGCCAGCAGCCAAGATCTGTCCCAGGGGCATCAGCCCCAGCATTTT.

The chain is built from TRBV19 and TRBJ2-4; the match to TRBD2 covers 11 bases. The CDR3 runs 15 residues. Germline loops: CDR1 LNHDA, CDR2 SQIVND (reference sequence). V lost 4 bases and J lost 5; bases outside the gene matches: 4. The CDR3 DNA sequence: TGTGCCAGTAGTACTGTAGCGGGAGGGCAAAACATTCAGTACTTC. As protein: CASSTVAGGQNIQYF.

With respect to this clonotype: A single base separates this from a much larger clone, so it may be a read error. The CDR3 spells CASGLAGENIQYF. The CDR3 DNA follows: TGTGCCAGCGGTTTGGCAGGGGAAAACATTCAGTACTTC. This chain uses TRBV27 with TRBJ2-4; D may be TRBD1 (6 bases). The CDR3 covers 13 residues. Germline loops: CDR1 MNHEY, CDR2 SMNVEV (reference sequence).

This sequence joins TRBV27 and TRBJ2-4, with D perhaps matching TRBD1 (6 bases). The V gene's germline CDR1 is MNHEY and CDR2 SMNVEV (reference sequence). V dropped 5 bases and J dropped 10 bases, with 21 bases sitting between them. The CDR3 length is 15 residues. CDR3 residues: CASSHGQTETGIQYF. In DNA form, the CDR3 reads TGTGCCAGCAGTCACGGACAGACTGAAACGGGAATTCAGTACTTC.

The chain couples TRBV9 to TRBJ2-7; D is unresolved. The CDR3 length is 15 residues. Germline-derived CDR1 and CDR2 are SGDLS and YYNGEE. The V and J ends lost 4 bases and 4 bases respectively, with 18 bases between them. CDR3 residues: CASSQRLLRSYEQYF. The DNA for the CDR3 is TGTGCCAGCAGCCAAAGACTCCTCCGAAGTTACGAGCAGTACTTC.

This clonotype occurred many times. The gene calls are TRBV29-1 and TRBJ2-7; 9 nucleotides agree with TRBD2. CDR3 length: 13 amino acids. The V segment lost 1 base and the J segment 2 bases; nucleotides outside the gene matches: 0. Germline V gene data show CDR1 as SQVTM and CDR2 as ANQGSEA. Here the CDR3 reads CSVEASGTYEQYF. The CDR3 nucleotides read TGCAGCGTTGAAGCTAGCGGGACCTACGAGCAGTACTTC.

This clonotype was counted only a few times. This rearrangement joins TRBV10-1 to TRBJ2-3; D not resolved. Germline V gene data show CDR1 as WNHNN and CDR2 as SYGVQD (reference sequence). Between the trimmed V and J ends, which lost 3 bases and 4 bases, there was a span of 5 bases. This CDR3 contains 12 residues. The CDR3 reads CASSDSADTQYF. The CDR3 coding sequence is TGCGCCAGCAGTGATTCAGCAGATACGCAGTATTTT.

This clonotype was seen more than once but under ten times. This chain links TRBV7-3 with TRBJ1-6; TRBD1 matches 11 bases. The V segment lost 4 bases and the J segment 11 bases; nucleotides outside the gene matches: 4. Germline values: CDR1 SGHTA, CDR2 FQGTGA. This CDR3 contains 14 residues. Here the CDR3 reads CASSSGTGGTPLHF. The CDR3 DNA reads TGTGCCAGCAGCTCCGGGACAGGGGGTACACCCCTCCACTTT.

Details on this clonotype: At one of its ends the junction is not consistent with the germline gene, which may arise from a read error. This chain links TRBV7-9 with TRBJ1-6; D is uncertain. CDR3 size: 14 residues. Germline assignment: CDR1 SEHNR and CDR2 FQNEAQ (reference sequence). DNA of the CDR3: TGTGCCAACAGCAGACCCTTTCATAATTCACCCCTCCACTTT. It is translated as CANSRPFHNSPLHF.

This clonotype was seen at least ten times. One junction end does not reproduce the germline sequence, and a read error may be involved. The rearrangement joins TRBV20-1 to TRBJ2-2; maybe TRBD1 (6 bases). Germline V gene data show CDR1 as DFQATT and CDR2 as SNEGSKA (reference sequence). This CDR3 spans 14 amino acids. In nucleotides, the CDR3 is TGCAGTGCTCAAAGGACAGCGAACACCGGAGAGCTGTTTTTT. Translated: CSAQRTANTGELFF.

Many counts were recorded for this clonotype. V is TRBV7-2 and J is TRBJ1-2; D is uncertain. The CDR3 covers 13 residues. Between the trimmed V and J ends, which lost 6 bases and 6 bases, there was a span of 14 bases. Germline V gene data show CDR1 as SGHTA and CDR2 as FQGNSA. The CDR3: CASRQIPRDGYTF. The CDR3 nucleotides are TGTGCCAGCAGGCAGATACCGCGGGATGGCTACACCTTC.

The chain links TRBV4-1 to TRBJ1-1; possible D gene TRBD1, 5 bases. Germline V gives CDR1 MGHRA, CDR2 YSYEKL. This CDR3 spans 15 amino acids. Trimming shortened V by 0 bases and J by 3 bases, and 11 bases separated the two germline ends. The CDR3 nucleotides are TGCGCCAGCAGCCAAGATAGGGGTTCGTACACTGAAGCTTTCTTT. Amino acids: CASSQDRGSYTEAFF.

This sequence joins TRBV30 and TRBJ1-1, with 7 nucleotides matching TRBD1. The germline gives CDR1 GTSNPN, CDR2 SVGIG (reference sequence). This CDR3 contains 14 residues. Trimming removed 4 bases from V and 8 bases from J; junction bases left unmatched: 13. In DNA form, the CDR3 reads TGTGCCTGGATTTCGACAGGGAGTGGGCAAGAAGCTTTCTTT. Its translation: CAWISTGSGQEAFF.

V and J are TRBV19 and TRBJ1-5; D is ambiguous. Germline lookup yields CDR1 LNHDA and CDR2 SQIVND (reference sequence). The CDR3 loop spans 14 amino acids. V gave up 5 bases and J gave up 0 bases, with 8 bases separating them. The CDR3 sequence: CASSLRNSNQPQHF. CDR3 DNA: TGTGCCAGTAGTCTCCGGAATAGCAATCAGCCCCAGCATTTT.

This clonotype was observed many times. The rearrangement joins TRBV5-1 to TRBJ1-1, with D unresolved. V was pared by 3 bases and J by 1 base, with 13 bases between. Germline V gene lookup returns CDR1 SGHRS and CDR2 YFSETQ. The CDR3 is 15 residues long. The CDR3 nucleotides are TGCGCCAGCAGCTGGTCTGGGGAGGAGAACACTGAAGCTTTCTTT. Translated: CASSWSGEENTEAFF.

This clonotype showed up just a few times. J is TRBJ2-7 and V is TRBV28; 11 bases line up with TRBD1. The CDR3 contains 14 residues. The trim removed 9 bases at V and 6 bases at J, leaving 10 bases unmatched. Per the germline V gene, CDR1 is MDHEN and CDR2 is SYDVKM. In nucleotides, the CDR3 is TGTGCCAGTGATCAAACCGGGACAGGGGGCGAGCAGTACTTC. It yields the protein CASDQTGTGGEQYF.